The 21 T cell receptor beta chains reported below all come from one sample, sequenced in a study of Ad26.COV2.S vaccination and SARS-CoV-2 variants (dated by TCRdb to the early 2020s). Library preparation employed the immunoSEQ multiplex PCR assay. TCRdb took this table from immuneACCESS and kept in-frame rearrangements with V and J called. Such tables lack part of the clones; where checked against another copy, unresolved V genes explain under half of the gap, and the rest is unexplained. The sample has 300,000 to 350,000 clones on record, about 90% of them singletons. About 5% of the sample is held by the ten biggest clonotypes. The treatment or condition label, as the study defines it: 19 received Ad26.COV2.S at low or high dose, single or two shots; 5 received placebo; per-sample allocation not given. For vaccine and placebo recipients, the sequenced repertoires came from samples collected on day 63 after the first injection.

The sequencing here drew on peripheral blood, taken in a trial of Ad26.COV2.S vaccine versus placebo. These receptor sequences come from a person aged 18-65 years who received the Ad26.COV2.S COVID-19 vaccine or a placebo.

The rearrangement uses TRBV2 and TRBJ1-3; D is unclear. Trimming removed 7 bases from V and 0 bases from J, with 7 bases in between. Germline CDR1 reads SNHLY; CDR2 reads FYNNEI. CDR3 size: 13 residues. This CDR3 is CASTVGSGNTIYF. The CDR3 coding sequence is TGTGCCAGCACCGTGGGCTCTGGAAACACCATATATTTT. Complete variable domain (other parts from reference TRBV2 and TRBJ1-3): EPEVTQTPSHQVTQMGQEVILRCVPISNHLYFYWYRQILGQKVEFLVSFYNNEISEKSEIFDDQFSVERPDGSNFTLKIRSTKLEDSAMYFCASTVGSGNTIYFGEGSWLTVV.

In its sample, this clone was seen once. The rearrangement uses TRBV6-5 and TRBJ1-6; 8 nucleotides align to TRBD1. V shed 6 bases, J shed 10 bases, and the junction held 11 bases outside the gene matches. The CDR3 has 15 residues. CDR1 is MNHEY, CDR2 SVGAGI, per germline. CDR3: CASSTGYRGGSPLHF. CDR3 DNA: TGTGCCAGCAGCACCGGGTACAGGGGGGGATCACCCCTCCACTTT.

The V and J genes are TRBV7-8 and TRBJ1-1; perhaps TRBD1 as D (5 bases). Trimming pared 1 base from V and 10 bases from J, leaving 25 bases between. Germline V gene data show CDR1 as SGHVS and CDR2 as FQNEAQ. The CDR3 loop spans 17 amino acids. Here the CDR3 reads CASSLDPYTAGTEGAFF. CDR3 DNA sequence: TGTGCCAGCAGCTTAGATCCTTATACCGCAGGGACCGAAGGAGCTTTCTTT.

The chain couples TRBV7-9 to TRBJ1-1; no clear D. The CDR3 is 11 amino acids. Trimming removed 5 bases from V and 7 bases from J, with 8 bases in between. In germline, CDR1 is SEHNR, CDR2 FQNEAQ (reference sequence). The CDR3 nucleotides are TGTGCCAGCAGCCGTACCTTTGAAGCTTTCTTT. Amino acid sequence: CASSRTFEAFF.

This clone appeared a few times. This chain links TRBV15 with TRBJ2-7; TRBD2 might be the D (6 bases). CDR1 and CDR2 from the germline V gene are LNHNV and YYDKDF (reference sequence). The CDR3 is 13 residues long. V lost 5 bases and J 4 bases, leaving 12 bases between the germline ends. CDR3 protein: CATSLQGGYEQYF. The CDR3 coding sequence is TGTGCCACCAGCCTACAAGGAGGGTACGAGCAGTACTTC.

The CDR3 sequence is CASSLGVGVDGYTF. CDR3 sequence (DNA): TGCGCCAGCAGCTTGGGAGTGGGAGTTGATGGCTACACCTTC. J is TRBJ1-2 and V is TRBV5-1; D call uncertain. This CDR3 region has 14 residues. CDR1 and CDR2 from the germline V gene are SGHRS and YFSETQ. V was shortened by 0 bases and J by 6 bases, with 12 bases between the two germline ends. Variable domain in full (rest from reference TRBV5-1 and TRBJ1-2): KAGVTQTPRYLIKTRGQQVTLSCSPISGHRSVSWYQQTPGQGLQFLFEYFSETQRNKGNFPGRFSGRQFSNSRSEMNVSTLELGDSALYLCASSLGVGVDGYTFGSGTRLTVV.

The genes are TRBV4-3 and TRBJ1-1; D remains ambiguous. V lost 4 bases and J 0 bases, leaving 15 bases between the germline ends. The CDR3 is 16 residues long. Germline values: CDR1 LGHNA, CDR2 YSLEER. The CDR3 nucleotides are TGCGCCAGCAGCCCTTACGAAGGAACCATGAACACTGAAGCTTTCTTT. Protein product: CASSPYEGTMNTEAFF.

V gene TRBV6-2 or TRBV6-3 combines with J gene TRBJ2-1, with D uncertain. The V gene lost 6 bases and the J gene lost 5 bases, with 11 bases spanning the gap. Germline V lookup: CDR1 MNHEY, CDR2 SVGEGT. The length of the CDR3 is 13 residues. The CDR3 loop is CASSASGNNEQFF. CDR3 bases: TGTGCCAGCAGCGCTTCGGGCAACAATGAGCAGTTCTTC.

CDR3 protein: CASSVWSLDTQYF. In DNA form, the CDR3 reads TGTGCCAGCAGTGTTTGGAGTTTAGATACGCAGTATTTT. V usage is TRBV28 and J usage is TRBJ2-3; the D is unclear. Trimming removed 5 bases from V and 5 bases from J, with 11 bases in between. Germline values: CDR1 MDHEN, CDR2 SYDVKM. The CDR3 loop spans 13 amino acids.

This chain links TRBV9 with TRBJ1-1, with 8 bases fitting TRBD1. The CDR3 runs 17 residues. Germline V CDR1 and CDR2: SGDLS, YYNGEE. V trimming: 0 bases; J trimming: 5 bases; junction bases outside the gene matches: 12. The CDR3 region is CASSVAGDRGSQTEAFF. The CDR3 coding sequence is TGTGCCAGCAGCGTAGCTGGTGACAGGGGCTCACAGACTGAAGCTTTCTTT.

This chain joins TRBV6-6 and TRBJ2-3; D gene uncertain. The V and J ends lost 6 bases and 2 bases respectively, with 12 bases between them. The CDR3 consists of 14 residues. The germline gives CDR1 MNHNY, CDR2 SVGAGI (reference sequence). CDR3 sequence reads: CASSKRVDTDTQYF. The CDR3 nucleotides are TGTGCCAGCAGCAAAAGGGTAGACACAGATACGCAGTATTTT.

As regards this clone: The same CDR3 also results from other DNA sequences found in this sample. The rearrangement links TRBV7-2 to TRBJ1-1; D not certain. V dropped 3 bases and J dropped 1 base, with 6 bases sitting between them. The CDR3 totals 13 residues. The germline V gene encodes CDR1 SGHTA and CDR2 FQGNSA. CDR3: CASSLDSNTEAFF. CDR3 sequence (DNA): TGTGCCAGCAGCTTGGACTCGAACACTGAAGCTTTCTTT. Combining the CDR3 with reference TRBV7-2 and TRBJ1-1 gives the whole variable domain GAGVSQSPSNKVTEKGKDVELRCDPISGHTALYWYRQSLGQGLEFLIYFQGNSAPDKSGLPSDRFSAERTGGSVSTLTIQRTQQEDSAVYLCASSLDSNTEAFFGQGTRLTVV.

The chain employs TRBV5-1 and TRBJ2-3; D call uncertain. V was clipped by 0 bases and J by 6 bases, with 8 bases between them. Germline V gives CDR1 SGHRS, CDR2 YFSETQ. CDR3 length equals 13 residues. The CDR3 loop reads CASSLVRGDTQYF. The CDR3 coding sequence is TGCGCCAGCAGCTTGGTAAGAGGCGATACGCAGTATTTT.

The V and J genes are TRBV7-2 and TRBJ2-5, with TRBD1 as a possible D gene (6 bases). V was cut by 1 base and J by 2 bases, with 11 bases left in between. The germline gives CDR1 SGHTA, CDR2 FQGNSA. The CDR3 is made up of 15 amino acids. Written as DNA, the CDR3 is TGTGCCAGCAGCTTAGTACAGGGCCTTCAAGAGACCCAGTACTTC. It codes for CASSLVQGLQETQYF.

This clone has more than one count but fewer than ten. The chain recombines TRBV7-9 with TRBJ2-7; TRBD2 matches 8 bases. The CDR3 contains 15 residues. The trim removed 4 bases at V and 0 bases at J, leaving 5 bases unmatched. Germline V gene sequence: CDR1 SEHNR, CDR2 FQNEAQ (reference sequence). CDR3 nucleotides: TGTGCCAGCAGCTCCCGCGGGGGGCCCTCCTACGAGCAGTACTTC. It codes for CASSSRGGPSYEQYF.

The V gene is TRBV4-1, the J gene TRBJ2-7; 12 bases are shared with TRBD2. After removal of 3 bases from V and 5 bases from J, the junction contained 14 bases not matched to a gene. The CDR3 spans 18 residues. CDR1 and CDR2 (germline): MGHRA, YSYEKL. The CDR3 bases are TGCGCCAGCAGCCAGGACTTGACTAGCGGGAGTCGGCCCCACGAGCAGTACGTC. This translates into CASSQDLTSGSRPHEQYV.

CDR3 amino acids: CASSVTPSYNEQFF. The CDR3 DNA follows: TGTGCCAGCAGCGTCACCCCCTCCTACAATGAGCAGTTCTTC. The V gene is TRBV9, the J gene TRBJ2-1; D uncertain. This CDR3 has 14 residues. The V end was cut by 2 bases, the J end by 0 bases, with 6 bases between. CDR1 is SGDLS, CDR2 YYNGEE, per germline.

The chain joins TRBV9 to TRBJ1-6; no definite D call. The ends were cut back, 3 bases at V and 10 bases at J, with 8 bases in the middle. CDR3 length: 12 amino acids. Germline V CDR1 and CDR2: SGDLS, YYNGEE. The CDR3: CASSGIVSPLHF. CDR3 coding DNA: TGTGCCAGCAGCGGCATAGTCTCACCCCTCCACTTT.

This sequence joins TRBV19 and TRBJ1-1; unclear D gene. Looked up from germline, CDR1 is LNHDA and CDR2 is SQIVND (reference sequence). The CDR3 spans 14 residues. Trimming pared 3 bases from V and 3 bases from J, leaving 11 bases between. The CDR3 reads CASSIWGWDTEAFF. The DNA of the CDR3 is TGTGCCAGTAGTATTTGGGGATGGGACACTGAAGCTTTCTTT.

This clone has just one count. The chain links TRBV19 to TRBJ1-1; D is uncertain. The CDR3 has 13 residues. The germline gives CDR1 LNHDA, CDR2 SQIVND (reference sequence). Trimming took off 0 bases at V and 7 bases at J, with 9 bases between the two ends. The CDR3 spells CASSIDPRLEAFF. The CDR3 coding sequence is TGTGCCAGTAGTATAGATCCCCGGCTTGAAGCTTTCTTT.

In this sample, this clone turned up once. The V gene is TRBV27, the J gene TRBJ2-2; D is unclear. From germline, CDR1 is MNHEY and CDR2 SMNVEV (reference sequence). There are 16 residues in the CDR3. V gave up 3 bases and J gave up 3 bases, with 14 bases separating them. The CDR3 nucleotides read TGTGCCAGCAGTTTCGGACCTCCACCTTACACCGGGGAGCTGTTTTTT. Its translation is CASSFGPPPYTGELFF.